This T cell receptor beta chain comes out of a study of T cell responses to AZD1222 COVID-19 vaccine. Study-level findings and limits: The peak T cell response came first, and repertoires were sampled only after it. It should be noted that donors were predominantly white British and more often female, and clonal diversity was possibly underestimated.

TCRdb's table, derived via immunoSEQ multiplex PCR, lists solely in-frame clones and lacks some. Of 100,000 to 120,000 clones in the sample, 87% were seen once. Comment on this clone: Its antigen is as yet unknown.

The V gene's germline CDR1 is LGHDT and CDR2 YNNKEL (reference sequence). Trimming took 4 bases from V and 0 from J; bases not matched to a gene: 14. The CDR3 loop spans 20 amino acids. This specimen was peripheral blood, taken on day 0 of AZD1222 vaccination. The chain couples TRBV3-1 (or the pseudogene TRBV3-2) to TRBJ2-1; 11 bases fit TRBD2. This TCR was recovered from an adult in good health. CDR3 coding DNA: TGTGCCAGCAGCCGACGTACACCGGGACTAGCGGTGAGCTCCTACAATGAGCAGTTCTTC. It specifies CASSRRTPGLAVSSYNEQFF.